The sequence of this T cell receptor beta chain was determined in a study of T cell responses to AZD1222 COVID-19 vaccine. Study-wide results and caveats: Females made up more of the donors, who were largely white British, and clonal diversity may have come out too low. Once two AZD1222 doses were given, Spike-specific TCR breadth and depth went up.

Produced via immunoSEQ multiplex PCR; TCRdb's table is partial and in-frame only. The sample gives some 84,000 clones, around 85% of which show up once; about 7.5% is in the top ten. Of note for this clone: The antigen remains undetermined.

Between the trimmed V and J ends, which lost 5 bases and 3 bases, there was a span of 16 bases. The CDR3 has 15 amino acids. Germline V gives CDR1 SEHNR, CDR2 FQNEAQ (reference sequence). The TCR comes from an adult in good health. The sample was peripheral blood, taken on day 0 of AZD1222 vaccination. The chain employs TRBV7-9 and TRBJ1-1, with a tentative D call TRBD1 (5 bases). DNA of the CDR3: TGTGCCAGCAGCCCCCGGACACCCCGGGACACTGAAGCTTTCTTT. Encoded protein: CASSPRTPRDTEAFF. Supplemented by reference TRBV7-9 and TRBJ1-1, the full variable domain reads DTGVSQNPRHKITKRGQNVTFRCDPISEHNRLYWYRQTLGQGPEFLTYFQNEAQLEKSRLLSDRFSAERPKGSFSTLEIQRTEQGDSAMYLCASSPRTPRDTEAFFGQGTRLTVV.